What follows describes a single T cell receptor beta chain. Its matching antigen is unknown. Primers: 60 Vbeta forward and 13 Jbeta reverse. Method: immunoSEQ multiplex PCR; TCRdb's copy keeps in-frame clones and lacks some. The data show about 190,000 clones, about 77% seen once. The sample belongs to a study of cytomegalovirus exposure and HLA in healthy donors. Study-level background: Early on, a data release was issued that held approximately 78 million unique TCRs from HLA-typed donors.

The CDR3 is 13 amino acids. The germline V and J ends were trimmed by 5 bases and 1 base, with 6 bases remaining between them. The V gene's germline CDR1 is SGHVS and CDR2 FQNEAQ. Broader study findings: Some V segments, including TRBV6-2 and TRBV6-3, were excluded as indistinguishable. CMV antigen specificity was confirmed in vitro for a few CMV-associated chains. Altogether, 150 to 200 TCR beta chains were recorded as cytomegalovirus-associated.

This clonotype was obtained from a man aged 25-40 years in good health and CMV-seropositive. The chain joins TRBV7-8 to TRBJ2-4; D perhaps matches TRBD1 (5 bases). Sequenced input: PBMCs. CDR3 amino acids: CASSPGAKNIQYF. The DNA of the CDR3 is TGTGCCAGCAGCCCAGGGGCCAAAAACATTCAGTACTTC.